This is a list of T cell receptor beta chains from one sample in a study of T cell responses to AZD1222 COVID-19 vaccine. The data were produced by immunoSEQ multiplex PCR, yet TCRdb's version contains in-frame clones alone and is incomplete. The sample has 75,000 to 85,000 clones; about 88% are singletons. The specimen comprised peripheral blood, sampled on day 0 of AZD1222 vaccination. The receptors stem from an adult in good health. Both conserved end residues are part of each CDR3. Fields, in order: V gene, D gene, CDR3 protein. The D gene is left open where the match is weak.

TRBV7-9 | . | CASSLSGTGDTQYF
TRBV19 | . | CASSMGGVYGYTF
TRBV2 | TRBD1 | CASSDRVYTIYF
TRBV24-1 | TRBD1 | CATRGTGPYNEQFF
TRBV7-8 | . | CASSQEGGALAKNIQYF
TRBV7-2 | . | CASSSMTGTPTGTDTQYF
TRBV6-5 | . | CASTWGPTGELFF
TRBV11-3 | TRBD1 | CASSLITGGVTEAFF
TRBV20-1 | TRBD1 | CSASGQDRGNTEAFF
TRBV12-3/TRBV12-4 | . | CASRPDGNQPQHF
TRBV12-3/TRBV12-4 | . | CASSFIFGYTQYF
TRBV18 | . | CASSPPPTAEEQYF
TRBV2 | TRBD1 | CASRGDSVNQPQHF
TRBV9 | . | CASSGLRPSFNEQFF
TRBV7-9 | TRBD1 | CASRGGTGQFNEKLFF
TRBV6-1 | . | CASSEIADYGYTF
TRBV18 | . | CASSPRQTRSPLHF
TRBV14 | TRBD1 | CASSQRTGGFADTQYF
TRBV7-9 | TRBD1 | CASSSGTRDRSIYEQYF
TRBV7-8 | . | CASSRTNQRGHTDTQYF
TRBV27 | TRBD2 | CASSLLAGGQETQYF
TRBV7-9 | . | CASSLIGRPSYEQYF
TRBV24-1 | . | CATSAGSRGPHTYEQYF
TRBV18 | . | CASSTGQFMNTEAFF
TRBV4-2 | . | CASSPHRGVGTEAFF
TRBV10-3 | . | CAISNRPAYNEQFF
TRBV7-3 | . | CASSLTGGVNQPQHF
TRBV6-5 | . | CASRRDRNNSPLHF
TRBV27 | TRBD1 | CASRGTGGYTF
TRBV11-3 | . | CASSSVAETQYF
TRBV7-9 | . | CASSYTGTRSDEQFF
TRBV3-1/TRBV3-2 | . | CATQGSGYGYTF
TRBV6-4 | . | CASRDSSGANVLTF
TRBV19 | . | CASTPGHGYTF
TRBV5-1 | . | CASSLSQATGNTIYF
TRBV12-3/TRBV12-4 | . | CASSPDSNQPQHF
TRBV18 | . | CASSPPGLSYTF
TRBV19 | . | CASSWGSGGANEKLFF
TRBV10-3 | . | CAISDLGEAYNEQFF
TRBV5-1 | TRBD1 | CASSYGQDSYNEQFF
TRBV5-5 | . | CASSLGDYEQYF